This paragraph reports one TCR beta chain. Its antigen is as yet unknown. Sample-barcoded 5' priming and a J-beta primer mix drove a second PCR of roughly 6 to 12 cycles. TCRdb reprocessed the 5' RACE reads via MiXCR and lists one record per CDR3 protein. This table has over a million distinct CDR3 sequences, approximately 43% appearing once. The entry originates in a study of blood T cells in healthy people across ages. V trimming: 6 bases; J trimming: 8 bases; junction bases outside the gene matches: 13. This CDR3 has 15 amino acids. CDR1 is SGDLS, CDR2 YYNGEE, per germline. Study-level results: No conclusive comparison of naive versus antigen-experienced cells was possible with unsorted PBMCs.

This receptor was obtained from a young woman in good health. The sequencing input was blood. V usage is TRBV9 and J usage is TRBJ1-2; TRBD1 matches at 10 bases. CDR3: CASNPLGQGFGGYTF. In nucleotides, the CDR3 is TGTGCCAGCAACCCGTTGGGACAGGGGTTCGGAGGCTACACCTTC.